The T cell receptor beta chain described here comes from a study of blood T cell repertoires in COVID-19. Study details: Acute and convalescent COVID-19 specimens originated in the United States, Italy and Spain. PBMCs, B-cell-depleted T cells, or T cells were the source of the cDNA or gDNA that made up the material.

Study processing details: The authors estimated nucleated cell counts from reference gene primer amplification. The data were produced by immunoSEQ multiplex PCR, yet TCRdb's version contains in-frame clones alone and is incomplete. The V and J calls and clone size are taken from that table; D and trimming were inferred from the DNA. The table shows over 200,000 clones, with around 87% occurring only once. The CDR3 sequence is 19 residues long. Germline V lookup: CDR1 SGHNT, CDR2 YYREEE (reference sequence). V lost 1 base to trimming and J lost 4 bases; unmatched junction nucleotides: 10. The sequence was collected from a man in his 60s who had recovered from COVID-19. Sequenced material: peripheral blood. The rearrangement joins TRBV5-4 to TRBJ2-2; 13 bases are a match to TRBD2. Here the CDR3 DNA reads TGTGCCAGCAGCTTGTCGTTACTAGCGGGAGGGCTTGGCACCGGGGAGCTGTTTTTT. Protein: CASSLSLLAGGLGTGELFF.